This TCR beta chain was sequenced in a study of T cell changes during pregnancy in multiple sclerosis. Sequenced by immunoSEQ multiplex PCR; TCRdb stores in-frame clones only, minus some. The sample yields tens of thousands of clones, about 94% seen once. The V and J ends lost 8 bases and 0 bases respectively, with 10 bases between them. CDR1 is SNHLY and CDR2 is FYNNEI in the germline V gene. The CDR3 length is 13 residues. Sequenced material: peripheral blood, taken in the third trimester of pregnancy. This clonotype was sampled from a female donor with multiple sclerosis, enrolled in a pregnancy study. The chain uses TRBV2 and TRBJ1-1; D perhaps matches TRBD1 (6 bases). CDR3 coding DNA: TGTGCCAGCTACAGGGACCTGAACACTGAAGCTTTCTTT. Translating it yields CASYRDLNTEAFF. Together with reference TRBV2 and TRBJ1-1, the CDR3 gives the full variable domain: EPEVTQTPSHQVTQMGQEVILRCVPISNHLYFYWYRQILGQKVEFLVSFYNNEISEKSEIFDDQFSVERPDGSNFTLKIRSTKLEDSAMYFCASYRDLNTEAFFGQGTRLTVV.